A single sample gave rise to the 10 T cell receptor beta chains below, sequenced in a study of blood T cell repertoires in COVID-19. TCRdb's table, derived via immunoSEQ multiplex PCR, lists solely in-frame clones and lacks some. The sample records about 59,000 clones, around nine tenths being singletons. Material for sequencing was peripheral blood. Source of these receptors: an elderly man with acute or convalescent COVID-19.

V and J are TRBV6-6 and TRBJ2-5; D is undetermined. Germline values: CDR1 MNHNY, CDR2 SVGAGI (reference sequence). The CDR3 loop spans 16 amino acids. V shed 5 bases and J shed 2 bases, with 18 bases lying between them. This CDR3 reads CASSTHRSLRQETQYF. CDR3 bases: TGTGCCAGCAGTACACACAGAAGCCTACGTCAAGAGACCCAGTACTTC.

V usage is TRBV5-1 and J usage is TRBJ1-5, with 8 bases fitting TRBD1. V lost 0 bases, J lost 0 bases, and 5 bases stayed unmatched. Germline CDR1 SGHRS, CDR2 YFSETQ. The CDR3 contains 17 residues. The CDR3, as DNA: TGCGCCAGCAGCTTGGGCGGACAGGGACATAGCAATCAGCCCCAGCATTTT. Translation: CASSLGGQGHSNQPQHF.

CDR3 residues: CAWTGLYEQYF. CDR3 nucleotides: TGTGCCTGGACAGGCTTGTACGAGCAGTACTTC. The chain is built from TRBV30 and TRBJ2-7; D remains unclear. V was shortened by 4 bases and J by 4 bases, with 8 bases between the two germline ends. The CDR3 spans 11 residues. Germline loops: CDR1 GTSNPN, CDR2 SVGIG (reference sequence).

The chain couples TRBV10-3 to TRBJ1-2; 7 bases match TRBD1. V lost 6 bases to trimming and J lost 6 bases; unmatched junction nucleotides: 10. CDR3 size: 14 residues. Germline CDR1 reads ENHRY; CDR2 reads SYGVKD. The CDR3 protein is CAIREARDSNGYTF. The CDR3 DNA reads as TGTGCCATCAGGGAGGCGCGGGACAGTAATGGCTACACCTTC.

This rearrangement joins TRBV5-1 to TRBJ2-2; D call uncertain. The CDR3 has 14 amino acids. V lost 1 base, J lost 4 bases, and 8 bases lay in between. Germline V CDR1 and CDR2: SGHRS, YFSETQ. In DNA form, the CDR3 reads TGCGCCAGCAGCTTGTCTAGGTCCACCGGGGAGCTGTTTTTT. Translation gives CASSLSRSTGELFF. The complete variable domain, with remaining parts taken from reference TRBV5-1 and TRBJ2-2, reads KAGVTQTPRYLIKTRGQQVTLSCSPISGHRSVSWYQQTPGQGLQFLFEYFSETQRNKGNFPGRFSGRQFSNSRSEMNVSTLELGDSALYLCASSLSRSTGELFFGEGSRLTVL.

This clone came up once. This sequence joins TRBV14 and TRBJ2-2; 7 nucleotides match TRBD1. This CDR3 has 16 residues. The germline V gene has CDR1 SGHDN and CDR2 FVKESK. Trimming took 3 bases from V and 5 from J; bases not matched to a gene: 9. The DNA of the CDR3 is TGTGCCAGCAGCCAGGGACAGAACCCTAAAACCGGGGAGCTGTTTTTT. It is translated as CASSQGQNPKTGELFF.

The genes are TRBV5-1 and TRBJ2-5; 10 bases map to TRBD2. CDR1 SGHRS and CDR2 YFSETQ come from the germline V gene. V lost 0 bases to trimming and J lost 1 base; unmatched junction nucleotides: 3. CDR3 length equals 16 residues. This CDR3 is CASSLVSSGGQETQYF. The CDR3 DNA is TGCGCCAGCAGCTTGGTCTCTAGCGGGGGCCAAGAGACCCAGTACTTC.

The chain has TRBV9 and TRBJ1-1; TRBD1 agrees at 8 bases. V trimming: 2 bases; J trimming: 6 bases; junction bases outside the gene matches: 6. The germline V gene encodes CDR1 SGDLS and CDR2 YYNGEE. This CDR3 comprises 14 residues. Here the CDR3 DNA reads TGTGCCAGCAGCGTTGGACAGGGTGTGGCTGAAGCTTTCTTT. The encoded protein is CASSVGQGVAEAFF. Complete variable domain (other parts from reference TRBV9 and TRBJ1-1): DSGVTQTPKHLITATGQRVTLRCSPRSGDLSVYWYQQSLDQGLQFLIQYYNGEERAKGNILERFSAQQFPDLHSELNLSSLELGDSALYFCASSVGQGVAEAFFGQGTRLTVV.

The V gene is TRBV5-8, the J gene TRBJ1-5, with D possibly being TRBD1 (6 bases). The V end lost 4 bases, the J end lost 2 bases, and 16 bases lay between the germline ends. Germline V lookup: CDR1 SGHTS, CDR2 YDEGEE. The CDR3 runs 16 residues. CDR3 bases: TGTGCCAGCAGCCCCATGGGGGGGCCTGGCAATCAGCCCCAGCATTTT. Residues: CASSPMGGPGNQPQHF.

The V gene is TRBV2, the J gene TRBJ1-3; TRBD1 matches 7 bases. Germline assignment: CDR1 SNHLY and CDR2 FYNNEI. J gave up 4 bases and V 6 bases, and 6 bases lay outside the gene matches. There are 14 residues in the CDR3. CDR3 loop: CASRATGSGNTIYF. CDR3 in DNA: TGTGCCAGCAGAGCGACAGGGAGCGGAAACACCATATATTTT. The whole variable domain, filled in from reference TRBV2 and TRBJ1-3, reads EPEVTQTPSHQVTQMGQEVILRCVPISNHLYFYWYRQILGQKVEFLVSFYNNEISEKSEIFDDQFSVERPDGSNFTLKIRSTKLEDSAMYFCASRATGSGNTIYFGEGSWLTVV.